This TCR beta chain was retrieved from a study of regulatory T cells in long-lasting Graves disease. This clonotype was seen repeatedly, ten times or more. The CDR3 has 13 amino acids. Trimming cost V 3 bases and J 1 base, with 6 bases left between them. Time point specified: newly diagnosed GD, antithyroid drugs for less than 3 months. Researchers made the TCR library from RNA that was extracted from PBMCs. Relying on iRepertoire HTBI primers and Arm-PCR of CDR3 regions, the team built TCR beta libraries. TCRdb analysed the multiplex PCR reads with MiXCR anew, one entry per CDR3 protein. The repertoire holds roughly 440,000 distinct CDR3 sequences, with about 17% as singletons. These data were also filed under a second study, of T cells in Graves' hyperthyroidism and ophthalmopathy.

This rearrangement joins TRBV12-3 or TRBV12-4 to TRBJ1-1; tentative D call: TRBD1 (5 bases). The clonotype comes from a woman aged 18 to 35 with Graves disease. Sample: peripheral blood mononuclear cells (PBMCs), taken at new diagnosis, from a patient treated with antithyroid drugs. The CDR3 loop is CASSFGQNTEAFF. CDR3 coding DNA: TGTGCCAGCAGTTTTGGACAGAACACTGAAGCTTTCTTT.